The rows below give T cell receptor beta chains drawn from one sample of a study of blood T cell repertoires in COVID-19. Sequencing used immunoSEQ multiplex PCR; TCRdb keeps in-frame clones, though not all of them. This sample carries 40,000 to 45,000 clones, under 85% of them seen once, and the ten largest clones take roughly 30%. Sequenced material: peripheral blood. The receptors shown here come from a woman older than 75 with acute or convalescent COVID-19. The CDR3 runs from the conserved cysteine through the conserved F or W. A D gene is named only where the DNA matches it firmly. Clone size is stated in some rows and not others, as once, few, many or a class when expanded.

v_call: TRBV20-1
clone_size: few
j_call: TRBJ2-7
d_call: TRBD2
cdr3_nt: TGCAGTGCTAGTGTCCTAGCGGATCGGGGCGAGCAGTACTTC
cdr3_aa: CSASVLADRGEQYF

v_call: TRBV29-1
clone_size: .
j_call: TRBJ2-7
d_call: TRBD1
cdr3_nt: TGCAGCGTCGAAAGTACCGGGACAGGGGTCCACGAGCAGTACTTC
cdr3_aa: CSVESTGTGVHEQYF

v_call: TRBV29-1
clone_size: .
j_call: TRBJ2-2
d_call: TRBD2
cdr3_nt: TGCAGCTATTTAGCGGGAGAGGGCTCCGGGGAGCTGTTTTTT
cdr3_aa: CSYLAGEGSGELFF

v_call: TRBV5-8
clone_size: few
j_call: TRBJ2-1
d_call: .
cdr3_nt: TGTGCCAGCAGCTTGTTCGGGGGAGCGGTCTACAATGAGCAGTTCTTC
cdr3_aa: CASSLFGGAVYNEQFF

v_call: TRBV9
clone_size: few
j_call: TRBJ2-3
d_call: .
cdr3_nt: TGTGCCAGCAGCGTAGTGTCACAGAACACAGATACGCAGTATTTT
cdr3_aa: CASSVVSQNTDTQYF

v_call: TRBV5-1
clone_size: .
j_call: TRBJ2-3
d_call: TRBD2
cdr3_nt: TGCGCCAGCAGCGGGACGACTAGCGGGAGTTGGGGACCAGATACGCAGTATTTT
cdr3_aa: CASSGTTSGSWGPDTQYF

v_call: TRBV28
clone_size: .
j_call: TRBJ1-4
d_call: .
cdr3_nt: TGTGCCAGCAAGGGGGATGAAAAACTGTTTTTT
cdr3_aa: CASKGDEKLFF

v_call: TRBV19
clone_size: .
j_call: TRBJ1-1
d_call: .
cdr3_nt: TGTGCCAGCCGAATACAGGGTTCTGCTTTCTTT
cdr3_aa: CASRIQGSAFF

v_call: TRBV5-1
clone_size: .
j_call: TRBJ2-2
d_call: .
cdr3_nt: TGCGCCAGCAGCCGGGACAGCGGGCCCCTTAGGCAGGGCGGGGAGCTGTTTTTT
cdr3_aa: CASSRDSGPLRQGGELFF

v_call: TRBV21-1
clone_size: .
j_call: TRBJ1-4
d_call: .
cdr3_nt: TGTGCCAGCAGCAAAGGTGTGGGGAAAGGGGGCTTCAATGAAAAACTGTTTTTT
cdr3_aa: CASSKGVGKGGFNEKLFF

v_call: TRBV7-9
clone_size: .
j_call: TRBJ2-1
d_call: .
cdr3_nt: TGTGCCAGCAGCTTAGTGGGGGCGGGAGAGAGGTACAATGAGCAGTTCTTC
cdr3_aa: CASSLVGAGERYNEQFF

v_call: TRBV18
clone_size: .
j_call: TRBJ1-4
d_call: .
cdr3_nt: TGTGCCAGCTCACCGGGTACGGGATCTAATGAAAAACTGTTTTTT
cdr3_aa: CASSPGTGSNEKLFF

v_call: TRBV7-8
clone_size: .
j_call: TRBJ2-7
d_call: TRBD2
cdr3_nt: TGTGCCAGCAGCTTAGAAGGCGGGAGAAGCTACGAGCAGTACTTC
cdr3_aa: CASSLEGGRSYEQYF

v_call: TRBV5-1
clone_size: once
j_call: TRBJ2-7
d_call: TRBD1
cdr3_nt: TGCGCCAGCAGCCCGGACAGGGGGCGACCCTACGAGCAGTACTTC
cdr3_aa: CASSPDRGRPYEQYF

v_call: TRBV5-1
clone_size: few
j_call: TRBJ2-1
d_call: TRBD1
cdr3_nt: TGCGCCAGCAAGGACAGGGGGCAAAGCTCCTACAATGAGCAGTTCTTC
cdr3_aa: CASKDRGQSSYNEQFF

v_call: TRBV5-4
clone_size: .
j_call: TRBJ2-1
d_call: TRBD1
cdr3_nt: TGTGCCAGCAGCTTAAGACAGGGGGCACAGGCTGAGCAGTTCTTC
cdr3_aa: CASSLRQGAQAEQFF

v_call: TRBV11-2
clone_size: .
j_call: TRBJ2-3
d_call: .
cdr3_nt: TGTGCCAGCAGCTTAGGAGCCCTAGCGCACCGTCTTTCAGATACGCAGTATTTT
cdr3_aa: CASSLGALAHRLSDTQYF

v_call: TRBV7-9
clone_size: .
j_call: TRBJ2-1
d_call: TRBD2
cdr3_nt: TGTGCCAGCAGCCCCCCCGCCGCGGCGGGAGGTTTATCCAATGAGCAGTTCTTC
cdr3_aa: CASSPPAAAGGLSNEQFF

v_call: TRBV4-3
clone_size: .
j_call: TRBJ2-7
d_call: TRBD2
cdr3_nt: TGCGCCAGCAGCCCCAGACTAGCGGGAGGGCCCTTGAGCTCCTACGAGCAGTACTTC
cdr3_aa: CASSPRLAGGPLSSYEQYF

v_call: TRBV5-4
clone_size: .
j_call: TRBJ1-6
d_call: .
cdr3_nt: TGTGCCAGCAGCTTTGGACAGCCCAGGGATTCACCCCTCCACTTT
cdr3_aa: CASSFGQPRDSPLHF

v_call: TRBV5-1
clone_size: few
j_call: TRBJ2-2
d_call: .
cdr3_nt: TGCGCCAGCAGCACGGGGACGAACACCGGGGAGCTGTTTTTT
cdr3_aa: CASSTGTNTGELFF

v_call: TRBV5-6
clone_size: few
j_call: TRBJ1-2
d_call: .
cdr3_nt: TGTGCCAGCAGCTTCGCCAGGGCTTACGGCTACACCTTC
cdr3_aa: CASSFARAYGYTF

v_call: TRBV18
clone_size: .
j_call: TRBJ2-1
d_call: .
cdr3_nt: TGTGCCAGCTCACCACCTGGGGCTTACAATGAGCAGTTCTTC
cdr3_aa: CASSPPGAYNEQFF

v_call: TRBV27
clone_size: .
j_call: TRBJ2-3
d_call: TRBD2
cdr3_nt: TGTGCCAGCAGGGGGCTAGCGGGCGTCCCGGTAGATACGCAGTATTTT
cdr3_aa: CASRGLAGVPVDTQYF

v_call: TRBV7-6
clone_size: .
j_call: TRBJ2-1
d_call: TRBD2
cdr3_nt: TGTGCCAGCAGCTTAACGGGAGGGCCGGACAATGAGCAGTTCTTC
cdr3_aa: CASSLTGGPDNEQFF

v_call: TRBV24-1
clone_size: .
j_call: TRBJ2-1
d_call: TRBD2
cdr3_nt: TGTGCCACCAGTGATTTCTCGACTAGCGGTGGTGAGCAGTTCTTC
cdr3_aa: CATSDFSTSGGEQFF

v_call: TRBV3-1/TRBV3-2
clone_size: .
j_call: TRBJ2-3
d_call: TRBD2
cdr3_nt: TGTGCCAGCAGCCCATGGGGACTAGCGGGAGAAAGAGATACGCAGTATTTT
cdr3_aa: CASSPWGLAGERDTQYF

v_call: TRBV7-8
clone_size: .
j_call: TRBJ1-1
d_call: .
cdr3_nt: TGTGCCAGCAGCTCCCAATTGAACACTGAAGCTTTCTTT
cdr3_aa: CASSSQLNTEAFF

v_call: TRBV21-1
clone_size: once
j_call: TRBJ1-1
d_call: .
cdr3_nt: TGTGCCAGCAGCAAATGGTCCCACGCTGGACAGGGGAAAGACACTGAAGCTTTCTTT
cdr3_aa: CASSKWSHAGQGKDTEAFF

v_call: TRBV2
clone_size: few
j_call: TRBJ1-4
d_call: TRBD1
cdr3_nt: TGTGCCAGCAGGGCACAGGGGGCTAGTGAAAAACTGTTTTTT
cdr3_aa: CASRAQGASEKLFF

v_call: TRBV18
clone_size: .
j_call: TRBJ2-1
d_call: .
cdr3_nt: TGTGCCAGCTCACCTAACATGCCGGCTCCGGGAAGCAATGAGCAGTTCTTC
cdr3_aa: CASSPNMPAPGSNEQFF

v_call: TRBV15
clone_size: .
j_call: TRBJ2-7
d_call: TRBD2
cdr3_nt: TGTGCCACCAGCAGAGAGCTAGCGGGAGTTTGGGAGCAGTACTTC
cdr3_aa: CATSRELAGVWEQYF

v_call: TRBV5-1
clone_size: .
j_call: TRBJ1-2
d_call: .
cdr3_nt: TGCGCCAGCAGCGACAACAACTATGGCTACACCTTC
cdr3_aa: CASSDNNYGYTF

v_call: TRBV12-3/TRBV12-4
clone_size: .
j_call: TRBJ2-7
d_call: .
cdr3_nt: TGTGCCAGCAGTCAAGGAGCTGGGGAGCAGTACTTC
cdr3_aa: CASSQGAGEQYF

v_call: TRBV4-3
clone_size: once
j_call: TRBJ1-3
d_call: TRBD1
cdr3_nt: TGCGCCAGCAGCCAAACCGGGACAGCGATCTCTGGAAACACCATATATTTT
cdr3_aa: CASSQTGTAISGNTIYF

v_call: TRBV7-6
clone_size: once
j_call: TRBJ2-5
d_call: .
cdr3_nt: TGTGCCAGCAGCCCACGATTAGGGAGTGGAGAGACCCAGTACTTC
cdr3_aa: CASSPRLGSGETQYF

v_call: TRBV7-3
clone_size: .
j_call: TRBJ2-1
d_call: TRBD2
cdr3_nt: TGTGCCAGCAGCCGACTAGCGGGGGGAAATGAGCAGTTCTTC
cdr3_aa: CASSRLAGGNEQFF

v_call: TRBV5-4
clone_size: few
j_call: TRBJ1-3
d_call: .
cdr3_nt: TGTGCCAGCAGCTTTCCGGGTGGAAACACCATATATTTT
cdr3_aa: CASSFPGGNTIYF

v_call: TRBV29-1
clone_size: .
j_call: TRBJ2-1
d_call: TRBD2
cdr3_nt: TGCAGCGTTGCTGGCGGGAGCTCCTACAATGAGCAGTTCTTC
cdr3_aa: CSVAGGSSYNEQFF

v_call: TRBV9
clone_size: .
j_call: TRBJ2-7
d_call: .
cdr3_nt: TGTGCCAGCAGCCCGAGCCAGGGGTGGGACGAGCAGTACTTC
cdr3_aa: CASSPSQGWDEQYF

v_call: TRBV2
clone_size: .
j_call: TRBJ1-6
d_call: TRBD1
cdr3_nt: TGTGCCAGCAGTGGGGGACAGGGGAATTCACCCCTCCACTTT
cdr3_aa: CASSGGQGNSPLHF

v_call: TRBV6-2/TRBV6-3
clone_size: .
j_call: TRBJ2-1
d_call: TRBD2
cdr3_nt: TGTGCCAGCAGTTACTTGACTAGCGGGATTAGAGATGAGCAGTTCTTC
cdr3_aa: CASSYLTSGIRDEQFF

v_call: TRBV28
clone_size: once
j_call: TRBJ1-1
d_call: TRBD1
cdr3_nt: TGTGCCAGCAGCCGGACAGGGGGGACTGAAGCTTTCTTT
cdr3_aa: CASSRTGGTEAFF

v_call: TRBV10-1
clone_size: .
j_call: TRBJ2-1
d_call: .
cdr3_nt: TGCGCCAGCAGTGAGTCGTTAGCGGACGGCTACAATGAGCAGTTCTTC
cdr3_aa: CASSESLADGYNEQFF

v_call: TRBV6-6
clone_size: .
j_call: TRBJ2-1
d_call: .
cdr3_nt: TGTGCCAGCAGTCGTTCGGGGTACAATGAGCAGTTCTTC
cdr3_aa: CASSRSGYNEQFF

v_call: TRBV7-7
clone_size: .
j_call: TRBJ2-1
d_call: .
cdr3_nt: TGTGCCAGCAGCCAGGATCCCTACAATGAGCAGTTCTTC
cdr3_aa: CASSQDPYNEQFF

v_call: TRBV19
clone_size: .
j_call: TRBJ2-5
d_call: .
cdr3_nt: TGTGCCAGTAGTATAGGAGGAGCCGCGGAGACCCAGTACTTC
cdr3_aa: CASSIGGAAETQYF

v_call: TRBV14
clone_size: once
j_call: TRBJ2-3
d_call: TRBD2
cdr3_nt: TGTGCCAGCAGTCTACTAGCGGGAGATCATACGCAGTATTTT
cdr3_aa: CASSLLAGDHTQYF

v_call: TRBV7-9
clone_size: .
j_call: TRBJ1-4
d_call: .
cdr3_nt: TGTGCCAGCAGCTTATCTATTGGGGGGACTAATGAAAAACTGTTTTTT
cdr3_aa: CASSLSIGGTNEKLFF

v_call: TRBV7-9
clone_size: .
j_call: TRBJ1-1
d_call: TRBD1
cdr3_nt: TGTGCCAGCAGCCGACAGGGGGCGGACACTGAAGCTTTCTTT
cdr3_aa: CASSRQGADTEAFF

v_call: TRBV7-2
clone_size: .
j_call: TRBJ1-1
d_call: .
cdr3_nt: TGTGCCAGCAGCTCGGACATGTTTAAGTGGGAAGCTTTCTTT
cdr3_aa: CASSSDMFKWEAFF

v_call: TRBV11-2
clone_size: .
j_call: TRBJ1-1
d_call: .
cdr3_nt: TGTGCCAGCAGCTCCAGCCAGGAAAGTGCTGAAGCTTTCTTT
cdr3_aa: CASSSSQESAEAFF

v_call: TRBV19
clone_size: medium-sized
j_call: TRBJ2-6
d_call: TRBD1
cdr3_nt: TGTGCCAGTAGTGCCAGGGGGTCTGGGGCCAACGTCCTGACTTTC
cdr3_aa: CASSARGSGANVLTF

v_call: TRBV5-1
clone_size: .
j_call: TRBJ2-1
d_call: TRBD2
cdr3_nt: TGCGCCAGCAGCTTTAGTCTAGCGGGAGTTAATGAGCAGTTCTTC
cdr3_aa: CASSFSLAGVNEQFF

v_call: TRBV9
clone_size: .
j_call: TRBJ1-2
d_call: TRBD1
cdr3_nt: TGTGCCAGCACCCCAGACAGGACAGGGGGCGCGTTTTGGTATGGCTACACCTTC
cdr3_aa: CASTPDRTGGAFWYGYTF

v_call: TRBV7-3
clone_size: .
j_call: TRBJ1-6
d_call: .
cdr3_nt: TGTGCCAGCAGCCCAGACAGAAATTCACCCCTCCACTTT
cdr3_aa: CASSPDRNSPLHF

v_call: TRBV7-9
clone_size: .
j_call: TRBJ2-1
d_call: .
cdr3_nt: TGTGCCAGCAGCTTAGCCGGCAGGGCGGCTAATGAGCAGTTCTTC
cdr3_aa: CASSLAGRAANEQFF

v_call: TRBV25-1
clone_size: .
j_call: TRBJ1-2
d_call: .
cdr3_nt: TGTGCCAGCAGTGAATATACGGGAAACGGCTACACCTTC
cdr3_aa: CASSEYTGNGYTF

v_call: TRBV12-5
clone_size: .
j_call: TRBJ2-3
d_call: TRBD2
cdr3_nt: TGTGCTAGTGGGACTAGCCCAGGATATACGCAGTATTTT
cdr3_aa: CASGTSPGYTQYF

v_call: TRBV7-6
clone_size: few
j_call: TRBJ1-3
d_call: TRBD1
cdr3_nt: TGTGCCAGCAGCCCCAAGGACAGGGTTGGAAACACCATATATTTT
cdr3_aa: CASSPKDRVGNTIYF